This T cell receptor (beta chain) appears in the sequencing data of a study of cytomegalovirus exposure and HLA in healthy donors. The PCR made use of 60 Vbeta and 13 Jbeta primers. Using immunoSEQ multiplex PCR, the repertoire was profiled, and TCRdb retains in-frame clones only, with some absent. The data contain approximately 140,000 clones, roughly 77% of them singletons. Trimming took 3 bases from V and 2 from J, leaving 11 bases between them. The CDR3 is 14 amino acids. CDR1 and CDR2 (germline): LNHDA, SQIVND (reference sequence). This chain uses TRBV19 with TRBJ2-7; D might be TRBD2 (6 bases). The receptor's source is a man aged 25 to 40 in good health and CMV-seronegative. The specimen was PBMCs. This CDR3 reads CASSMPGEAYEQYF. In DNA form, the CDR3 reads TGTGCCAGTAGTATGCCGGGAGAAGCCTACGAGCAGTACTTC.